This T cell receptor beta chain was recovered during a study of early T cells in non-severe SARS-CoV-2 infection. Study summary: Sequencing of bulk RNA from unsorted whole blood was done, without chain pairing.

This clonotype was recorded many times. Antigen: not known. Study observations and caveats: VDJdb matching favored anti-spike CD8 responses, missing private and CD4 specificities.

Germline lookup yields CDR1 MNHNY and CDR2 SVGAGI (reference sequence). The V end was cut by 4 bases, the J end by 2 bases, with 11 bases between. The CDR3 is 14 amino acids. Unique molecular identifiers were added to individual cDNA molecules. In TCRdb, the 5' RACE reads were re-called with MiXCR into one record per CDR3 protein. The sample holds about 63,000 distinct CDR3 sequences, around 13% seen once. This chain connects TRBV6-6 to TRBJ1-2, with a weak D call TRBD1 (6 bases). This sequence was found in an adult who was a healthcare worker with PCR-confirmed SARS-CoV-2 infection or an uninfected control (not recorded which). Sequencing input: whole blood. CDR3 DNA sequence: TGTGCCAGCAGTTCGAACAGGGAGAACTATGGCTACACCTTC. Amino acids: CASSSNRENYGYTF.